This T cell receptor (beta chain) is from a study of T cell responses to AZD1222 COVID-19 vaccine. The CDR3 spans 15 residues. The V gene lost 2 bases and the J gene lost 3 bases, with 12 bases spanning the gap. CDR1 is MNHEY, CDR2 SVGEGT, per germline. The data were produced by immunoSEQ multiplex PCR, yet TCRdb's version contains in-frame clones alone and is incomplete. The sample includes roughly 180,000 clones, almost 95% of them seen just once. Of note for this clone: What it binds is unknown.

Study-wide findings and caveats: Repertoire sampling occurred only after the peak T cell response. Researchers report vaccine-associated CD4 TCRs spanning spike, with dominance at 160-218 and 743-854.

V usage is TRBV6-2 or TRBV6-3 and J usage is TRBJ2-3, with D possibly being TRBD2 (5 bases). The sequencing used peripheral blood, collected on day 0 of AZD1222 vaccination. The receptor was derived from an adult in good health. The CDR3 is CASSYGLALTDTQYF. DNA for the CDR3: TGTGCCAGCAGTTACGGGCTAGCACTGACAGATACGCAGTATTTT.